The present T cell receptor beta chain was sequenced within a study of cytomegalovirus exposure and HLA in healthy donors. The overall study: One earlier analysis, a look at 150 million to 200 million T cells, found more than 100 million unique TCR beta sequences.

Points from the study as a whole: Later findings reportedly placed an Asian-associated ancestry cluster below the 666-donor mean for N-insertions. Per published accounts, TCR beta sequences correctly predicted the HLA-A and HLA-B alleles of most subjects. In a later analysis, the majority of CMV-associated beta chains seemingly showed HLA restriction.

Germline-derived CDR1 and CDR2 are MGHDK and SYGVNS. CDR3 length equals 14 residues. V shed 4 bases, J shed 3 bases, and the junction held 5 bases outside the gene matches. Regarding this clone: The antigen is not known.

The PCR was carried out with 60 Vbeta primers and 13 Jbeta primers. The data were produced by immunoSEQ multiplex PCR, yet TCRdb's version contains in-frame clones alone and is incomplete. The table includes about 150,000 clones, roughly 80% detected once. This TCR came from a man aged 30 to 45 in good health and CMV-seronegative. Sequenced input: PBMCs. The chain couples TRBV25-1 to TRBJ2-7; 8 positions agree with TRBD1. The CDR3 bases are TGTGCCAGCAGTGTGGCAGGGGGCTTCTACGAGCAGTACTTC. This sequence encodes CASSVAGGFYEQYF.